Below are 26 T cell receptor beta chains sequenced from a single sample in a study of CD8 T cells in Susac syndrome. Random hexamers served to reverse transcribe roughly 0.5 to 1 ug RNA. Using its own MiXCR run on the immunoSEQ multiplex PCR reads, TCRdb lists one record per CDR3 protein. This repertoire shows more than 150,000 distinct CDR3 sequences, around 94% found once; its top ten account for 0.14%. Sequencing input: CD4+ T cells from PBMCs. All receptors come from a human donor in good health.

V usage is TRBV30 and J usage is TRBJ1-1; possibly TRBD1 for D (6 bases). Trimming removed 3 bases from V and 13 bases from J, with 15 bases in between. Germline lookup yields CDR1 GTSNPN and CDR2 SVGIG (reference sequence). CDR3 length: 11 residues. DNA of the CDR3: TGTGCCTGGAGGATGGGGGGCAGGGTTTTCTTT. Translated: CAWRMGGRVFF.

CDR3 residues: CASSPGQGTMNTEAFF. In nucleotides, the CDR3 is TGTGCCAGCAGCCCAGGACAGGGGACAATGAACACTGAAGCTTTCTTT. The V call is TRBV3-1, the J call TRBJ1-1; 9 positions match TRBD1. Trimming removed 4 bases from V and 0 bases from J; junction bases left unmatched: 6. Germline V gives CDR1 LGHDT, CDR2 YNNKEL (reference sequence). This CDR3 is built from 16 residues.

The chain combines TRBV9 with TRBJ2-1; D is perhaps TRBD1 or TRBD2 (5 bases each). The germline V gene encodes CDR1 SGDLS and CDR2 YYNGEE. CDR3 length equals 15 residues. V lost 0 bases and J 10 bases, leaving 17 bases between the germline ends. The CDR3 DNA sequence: TGTGCCAGCAGCGTAGGGGGACCTCGACGTGGGGAGCAGTTCTTC. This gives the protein CASSVGGPRRGEQFF. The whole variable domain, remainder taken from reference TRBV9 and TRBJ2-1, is DSGVTQTPKHLITATGQRVTLRCSPRSGDLSVYWYQQSLDQGLQFLIQYYNGEERAKGNILERFSAQQFPDLHSELNLSSLELGDSALYFCASSVGGPRRGEQFFGPGTRLTVL.

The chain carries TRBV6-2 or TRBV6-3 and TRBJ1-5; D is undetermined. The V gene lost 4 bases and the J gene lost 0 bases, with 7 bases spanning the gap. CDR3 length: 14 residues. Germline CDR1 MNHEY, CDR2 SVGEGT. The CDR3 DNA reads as TGTGCCAGCAGTTCTCAAGTTAGCAATCAGCCCCAGCATTTT. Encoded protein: CASSSQVSNQPQHF.

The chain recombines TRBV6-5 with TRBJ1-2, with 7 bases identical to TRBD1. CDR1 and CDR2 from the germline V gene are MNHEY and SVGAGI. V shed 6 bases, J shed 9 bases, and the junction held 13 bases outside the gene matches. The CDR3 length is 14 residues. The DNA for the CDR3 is TGTGCCAGCAGCCGAGACAGGGTCATGACCAGCTACACCTTC. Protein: CASSRDRVMTSYTF.

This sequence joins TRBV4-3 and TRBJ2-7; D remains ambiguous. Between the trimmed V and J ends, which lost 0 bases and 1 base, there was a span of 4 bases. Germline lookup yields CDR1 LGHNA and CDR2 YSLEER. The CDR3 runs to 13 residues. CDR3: CASSQDQSYEQYF. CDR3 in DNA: TGCGCCAGCAGCCAAGACCAATCCTACGAGCAGTACTTC.

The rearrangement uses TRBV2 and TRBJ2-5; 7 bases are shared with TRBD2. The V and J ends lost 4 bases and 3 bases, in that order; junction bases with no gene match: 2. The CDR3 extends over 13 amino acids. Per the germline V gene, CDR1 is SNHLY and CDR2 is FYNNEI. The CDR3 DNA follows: TGTGCCAGCAGTGCGCTAGCGGAAGAGACCCAGTACTTC. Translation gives CASSALAEETQYF.

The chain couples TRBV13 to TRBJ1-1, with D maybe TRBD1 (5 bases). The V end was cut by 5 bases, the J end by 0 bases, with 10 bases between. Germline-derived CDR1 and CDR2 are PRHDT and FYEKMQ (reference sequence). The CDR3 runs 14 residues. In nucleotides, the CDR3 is TGTGCCAGCAGCCCAGAAGGGGTGAACACTGAAGCTTTCTTT. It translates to CASSPEGVNTEAFF.

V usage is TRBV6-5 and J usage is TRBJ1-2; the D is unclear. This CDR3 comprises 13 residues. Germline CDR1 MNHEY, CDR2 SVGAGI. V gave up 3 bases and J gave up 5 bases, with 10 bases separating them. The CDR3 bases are TGTGCCAGCAGTTATTCTCCGGAGTATGGCTACACCTTC. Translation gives CASSYSPEYGYTF.

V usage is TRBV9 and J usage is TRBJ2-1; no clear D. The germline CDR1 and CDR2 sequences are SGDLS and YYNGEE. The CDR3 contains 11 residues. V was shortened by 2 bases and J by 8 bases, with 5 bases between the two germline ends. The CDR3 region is CASSVGDEQFF. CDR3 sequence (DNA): TGTGCCAGCAGCGTTGGGGATGAGCAGTTCTTC.

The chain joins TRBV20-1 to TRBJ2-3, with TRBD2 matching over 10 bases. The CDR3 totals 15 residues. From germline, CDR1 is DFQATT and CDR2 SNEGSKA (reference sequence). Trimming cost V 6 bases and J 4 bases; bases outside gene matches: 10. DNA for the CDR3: TGCAGTGCCCCTGCGTCGAGCGGGGGGGCAGATACGCAGTATTTT. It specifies CSAPASSGGADTQYF.

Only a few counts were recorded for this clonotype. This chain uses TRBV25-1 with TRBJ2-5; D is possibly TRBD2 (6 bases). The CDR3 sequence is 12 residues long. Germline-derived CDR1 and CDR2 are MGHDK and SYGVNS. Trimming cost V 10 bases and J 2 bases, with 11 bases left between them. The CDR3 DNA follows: TGTGCCACCTCGGACTATCAAGAGACCCAGTACTTC. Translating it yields CATSDYQETQYF.

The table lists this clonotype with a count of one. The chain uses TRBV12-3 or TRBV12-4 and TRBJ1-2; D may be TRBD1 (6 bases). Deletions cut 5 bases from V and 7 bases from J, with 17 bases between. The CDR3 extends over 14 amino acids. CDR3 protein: CASSTKRDMVGYTF. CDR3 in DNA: TGTGCCAGCAGTACTAAGAGGGACATGGTTGGCTACACCTTC.

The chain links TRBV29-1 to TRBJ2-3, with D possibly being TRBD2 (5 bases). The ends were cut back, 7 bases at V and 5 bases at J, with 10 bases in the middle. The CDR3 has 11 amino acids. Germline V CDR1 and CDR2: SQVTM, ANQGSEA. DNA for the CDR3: TGCAGCGCCGTCGAGGGAGATACGCAGTATTTT. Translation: CSAVEGDTQYF.

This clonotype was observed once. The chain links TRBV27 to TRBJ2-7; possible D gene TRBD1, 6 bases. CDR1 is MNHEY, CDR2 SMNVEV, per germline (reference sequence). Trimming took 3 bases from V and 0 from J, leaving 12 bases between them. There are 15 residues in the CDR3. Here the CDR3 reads CASSFAGAHSYEQYF. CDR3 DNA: TGTGCCAGCAGTTTTGCAGGGGCCCACTCCTACGAGCAGTACTTC.

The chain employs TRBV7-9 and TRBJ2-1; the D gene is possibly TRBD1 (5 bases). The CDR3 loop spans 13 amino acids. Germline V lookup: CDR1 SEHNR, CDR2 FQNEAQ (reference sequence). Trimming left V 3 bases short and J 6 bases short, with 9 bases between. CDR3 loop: CASSLGQGNEQFF. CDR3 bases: TGTGCCAGCAGCTTGGGTCAGGGCAATGAGCAGTTCTTC.

The DNA for the CDR3 is TGCAGTGCTAGTCAGGGGGCTAGCAATCAGCCCCAGCATTTT. Its protein product is CSASQGASNQPQHF. The gene calls are TRBV20-1 and TRBJ1-5; 8 bases line up with TRBD1. CDR1 and CDR2 (germline): DFQATT, SNEGSKA (reference sequence). The ends lost 3 bases at V and 0 bases at J; junction bases unmatched: 1. The CDR3 length is 14 residues.

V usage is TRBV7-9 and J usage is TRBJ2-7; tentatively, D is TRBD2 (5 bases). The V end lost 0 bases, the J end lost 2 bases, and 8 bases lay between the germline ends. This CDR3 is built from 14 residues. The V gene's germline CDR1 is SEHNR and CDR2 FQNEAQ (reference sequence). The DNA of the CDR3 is TGTGCCAGCAGCTTAGCGCGGACTCCCTACGAGCAGTACTTC. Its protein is CASSLARTPYEQYF.

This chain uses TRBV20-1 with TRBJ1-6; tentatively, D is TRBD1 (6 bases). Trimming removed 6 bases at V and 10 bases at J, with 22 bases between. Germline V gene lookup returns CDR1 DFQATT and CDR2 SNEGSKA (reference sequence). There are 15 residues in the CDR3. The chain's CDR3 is CSARPGQLWGSPLHF. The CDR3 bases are TGCAGTGCCCGACCGGGACAACTCTGGGGATCACCCCTCCACTTT.

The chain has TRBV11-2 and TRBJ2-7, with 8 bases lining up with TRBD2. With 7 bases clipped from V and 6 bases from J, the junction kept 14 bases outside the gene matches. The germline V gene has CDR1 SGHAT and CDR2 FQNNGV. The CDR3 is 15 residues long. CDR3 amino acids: CASTIVAGTRAEQYF. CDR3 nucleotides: TGTGCCAGCACCATAGTCGCCGGGACTAGAGCCGAGCAGTACTTC. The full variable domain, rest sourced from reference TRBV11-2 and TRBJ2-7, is EAGVAQSPRYKIIEKRQSVAFWCNPISGHATLYWYQQILGQGPKLLIQFQNNGVVDDSQLPKDRFSAERLKGVDSTLKIQPAKLEDSAVYLCASTIVAGTRAEQYFGPGTRLTVT.

For the CDR3, the DNA is TGCAGCGGTGATAGTGGGGGCACAGATACGCAGTATTTT. Its translation: CSGDSGGTDTQYF. The V gene is TRBV29-1, the J gene TRBJ2-3; no firm D call. Trimming took off 7 bases at V and 1 base at J, with 12 bases between the two ends. The CDR3 runs to 13 residues. Germline CDR1 reads SQVTM; CDR2 reads ANQGSEA.

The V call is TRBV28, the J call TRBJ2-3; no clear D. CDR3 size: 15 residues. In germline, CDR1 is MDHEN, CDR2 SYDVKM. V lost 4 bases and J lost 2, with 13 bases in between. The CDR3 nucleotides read TGTGCCAGCAGTTCCCCTCCGGGTCACACAGATACGCAGTATTTT. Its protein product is CASSSPPGHTDTQYF.

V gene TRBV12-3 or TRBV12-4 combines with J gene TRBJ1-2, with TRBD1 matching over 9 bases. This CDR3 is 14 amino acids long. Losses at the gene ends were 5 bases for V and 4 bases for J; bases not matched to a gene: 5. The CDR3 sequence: CASSPGTGPYGYTF. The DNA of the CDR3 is TGTGCCAGCAGTCCCGGGACAGGGCCCTATGGCTACACCTTC.

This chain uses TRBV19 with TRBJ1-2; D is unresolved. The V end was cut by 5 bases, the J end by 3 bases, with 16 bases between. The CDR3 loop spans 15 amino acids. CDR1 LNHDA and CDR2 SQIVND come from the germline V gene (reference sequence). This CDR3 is CASSGNAGRDYGYTF. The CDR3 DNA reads TGTGCCAGTAGTGGGAACGCTGGCCGGGACTATGGCTACACCTTC. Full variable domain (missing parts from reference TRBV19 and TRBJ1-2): DGGITQSPKYLFRKEGQNVTLSCEQNLNHDAMYWYRQDPGQGLRLIYYSQIVNDFQKGDIAEGYSVSREKKESFPLTVTSAQKNPTAFYLCASSGNAGRDYGYTFGSGTRLTVV.

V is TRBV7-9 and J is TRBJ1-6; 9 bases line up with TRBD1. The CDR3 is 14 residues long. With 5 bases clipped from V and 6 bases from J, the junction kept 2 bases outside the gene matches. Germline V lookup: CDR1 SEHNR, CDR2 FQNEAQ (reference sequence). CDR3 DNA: TGTGCCAGCAGCGAGACAGGGGGTAATTCACCCCTCCACTTT. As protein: CASSETGGNSPLHF.

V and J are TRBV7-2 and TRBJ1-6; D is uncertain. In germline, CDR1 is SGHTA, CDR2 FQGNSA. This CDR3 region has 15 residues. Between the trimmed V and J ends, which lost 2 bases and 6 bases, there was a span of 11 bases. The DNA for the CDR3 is TGTGCCAGCAGCTTAAGGGCGGGCTCTAATTCACCCCTCCACTTT. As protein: CASSLRAGSNSPLHF.